The 21 T cell receptor beta chains below come from one sample, sequenced in a study of pediatric ulcerative colitis. Rectal tissue came from one to two pinch biopsies taken at colonoscopy. Repertoires were generated with immunoSEQ multiplex PCR, while TCRdb's copy carries only in-frame clones and drops some. The top ten hold 7.5% to 9% of the sample, which has around 37,000 clones, roughly 70% seen once. The sequenced sample was gut tissue. The receptors were sampled from a boy aged 5 to 17 with severe ulcerative colitis.

Comments on this clone: The CDR3 ends on some other residue instead of the conserved phenylalanine or tryptophan, so this is likely a read error. The limits of the CDR3 on the DNA are not certain, so only TCRdb's listed CDR3 is given. V gene TRBV21-1 combines with J gene TRBJ1-6. TRBV21-1 is tagged as a pseudogene. The CDR3 is 18 amino acids long, termini counted. The CDR3 protein is CASSPSAGSSSYNSPLHL.

The table lists this clone with a count of one. The rearrangement uses TRBV4-2 and TRBJ2-3, with unresolved D. This CDR3 spans 13 amino acids. Germline CDR1 is LGHNA and CDR2 is YNFKEQ. Trimming removed 4 bases at V and 4 bases at J, with 9 bases between. In DNA form, the CDR3 reads TGTGCCAGCAGCCTTGGCAGGTCAGATACGCAGTATTTT. It yields the protein CASSLGRSDTQYF.

This clone was counted between two and nine times. The chain is built from TRBV16 and TRBJ1-5, with D perhaps matching TRBD1 (6 bases). This CDR3 is 14 amino acids long. The germline V and J ends were trimmed by 3 bases and 7 bases, with 13 bases remaining between them. Per the germline V gene, CDR1 is KGHSY and CDR2 is FQNENV. CDR3 in amino acids: CASSQTGPWQPQHF. DNA of the CDR3: TGTGCCAGCAGCCAGACAGGCCCATGGCAGCCCCAGCATTTT.

The V gene is TRBV6-4, the J gene TRBJ1-4, with D uncertain. The germline CDR1 and CDR2 sequences are MRHNA and SNTAGT. Trimming stripped 2 bases from V and 7 bases from J, with 29 bases between. The CDR3 covers 20 residues. This chain's CDR3 is CASSDLSSGTRVDEAEKLFF. CDR3 nucleotides: TGTGCCAGCAGTGACCTTTCCTCCGGCACCAGAGTGGATGAGGCTGAAAAACTGTTTTTT.

This chain uses TRBV2 with TRBJ2-7; no reliable D call. The CDR3 runs 15 residues. Trimming stripped 6 bases from V and 0 bases from J, with 15 bases between. Germline values: CDR1 SNHLY, CDR2 FYNNEI. As DNA, the CDR3 is TGTGCCAGCAGGCCCACGGCAGGTGACTCCTACGAGCAGTACTTC. It is translated as CASRPTAGDSYEQYF.

The V gene is TRBV5-4, the J gene TRBJ1-2; 8 nucleotides match TRBD1. The CDR3 loop spans 15 amino acids. V lost 3 bases, J lost 2 bases, and 6 bases stayed unmatched. Germline V gives CDR1 SGHNT, CDR2 YYREEE (reference sequence). In nucleotides, the CDR3 is TGTGCCAGCAGCTCGAGGACAGGGTTCAACTATGGCTACACCTTC. The encoded protein is CASSSRTGFNYGYTF.

The rearrangement links TRBV7-2 to TRBJ1-1; D not resolved. The V end was cut by 5 bases, the J end by 3 bases, with 10 bases between. Germline loops: CDR1 SGHTA, CDR2 FQGNSA. There are 13 residues in the CDR3. This CDR3 reads CASSLYLDTEAFF. The DNA of the CDR3 is TGTGCCAGCAGCCTATATCTGGACACTGAAGCTTTCTTT.

J is TRBJ1-5 and V is TRBV5-6; D call uncertain. The CDR3 is 15 amino acids. Germline assignment: CDR1 SGHDT and CDR2 YYEEEE. Trimming shortened V by 4 bases and J by 1 base, and 12 bases separated the two germline ends. This chain's CDR3 is CASSRRTHSNQPQHF. As DNA, the CDR3 is TGTGCCAGCAGCCGAAGAACCCACAGCAATCAGCCCCAGCATTTT.

This clone came up a few times. The chain has TRBV15 and TRBJ1-6; D uncertain. The germline V gene has CDR1 LNHNV and CDR2 YYDKDF (reference sequence). The CDR3 runs to 14 residues. With 5 bases removed from V and 8 bases from J, the gap between germline ends came to 13 bases. The CDR3 is CATSLGIGDSPLHF. The CDR3 DNA reads as TGTGCCACCAGCCTGGGGATTGGTGATTCACCCCTCCACTTT.

The chain joins TRBV11-2 to TRBJ2-3; D remains unclear. Germline values: CDR1 SGHAT, CDR2 FQNNGV. The CDR3 has 11 amino acids. The germline V and J ends were trimmed by 5 bases and 4 bases, with 4 bases remaining between them. The CDR3, as DNA: TGTGCCAGCAGCCAGTCAGATACGCAGTATTTT. Protein product: CASSQSDTQYF. Together with reference TRBV11-2 and TRBJ2-3, the CDR3 gives the full variable domain: EAGVAQSPRYKIIEKRQSVAFWCNPISGHATLYWYQQILGQGPKLLIQFQNNGVVDDSQLPKDRFSAERLKGVDSTLKIQPAKLEDSAVYLCASSQSDTQYFGPGTRLTVL.

The chain joins TRBV15 to TRBJ2-3, with no clear D. From germline, CDR1 is LNHNV and CDR2 YYDKDF (reference sequence). The CDR3 has 15 amino acids. Trimming pared 0 bases from V and 2 bases from J, leaving 9 bases between. The chain's CDR3 is CATSRDLEFTDTQYF. CDR3 DNA sequence: TGTGCCACCAGCAGAGATCTGGAGTTCACAGATACGCAGTATTTT.

The V and J genes are TRBV5-1 and TRBJ2-5; D gene uncertain. There are 15 residues in the CDR3. Germline V gene lookup returns CDR1 SGHRS and CDR2 YFSETQ. The ends were cut back, 0 bases at V and 5 bases at J, with 14 bases in the middle. As DNA, the CDR3 is TGCGCCAGCAGCTTGGACTCAAGTGGCGGCGAGACCCAGTACTTC. Translated, it gives CASSLDSSGGETQYF. Supplemented by reference TRBV5-1 and TRBJ2-5, the full variable domain reads KAGVTQTPRYLIKTRGQQVTLSCSPISGHRSVSWYQQTPGQGLQFLFEYFSETQRNKGNFPGRFSGRQFSNSRSEMNVSTLELGDSALYLCASSLDSSGGETQYFGPGTRLLVL.

For the CDR3, the DNA is TGTGCCAGCAGCTTGGACGGGGACTCTGGGGCCAACGTCCTGACTTTC. Amino acids: CASSLDGDSGANVLTF. The rearrangement uses TRBV5-5 and TRBJ2-6; maybe TRBD2 (5 bases). Trimming stripped 0 bases from V and 0 bases from J, with 7 bases between. In germline, CDR1 is SGHKS, CDR2 YYEKEE (reference sequence). The CDR3 spans 16 residues.

This clone was observed a few times. The CDR3 protein is CASSQSSGNTIYF. The DNA for the CDR3 is TGTGCCAGCAGCCAAAGCTCTGGAAACACCATATATTTT. V usage is TRBV7-3 and J usage is TRBJ1-3; unclear D gene. V lost 5 bases and J lost 0, with 5 bases in between. CDR3 length: 13 amino acids. Germline V gene lookup returns CDR1 SGHTA and CDR2 FQGTGA.

This clone came up a few times. V gene TRBV19 combines with J gene TRBJ2-7; D may be TRBD1 (6 bases). The CDR3 covers 14 residues. Trimming removed 4 bases at V and 4 bases at J, with 14 bases between. Germline CDR1 is LNHDA and CDR2 is SQIVND (reference sequence). The CDR3 coding sequence is TGTGCCAGTAGTAACCGGGACATAGTTTACGAGCAGTACTTC. This gives the protein CASSNRDIVYEQYF. Full variable domain (missing parts from reference TRBV19 and TRBJ2-7): DGGITQSPKYLFRKEGQNVTLSCEQNLNHDAMYWYRQDPGQGLRLIYYSQIVNDFQKGDIAEGYSVSREKKESFPLTVTSAQKNPTAFYLCASSNRDIVYEQYFGPGTRLTVT.

The table lists this clone with a count of one. This rearrangement joins TRBV6-5 to TRBJ1-5; 7 bases fit TRBD1. Per germline, CDR1 MNHEY and CDR2 SVGAGI. This CDR3 comprises 15 residues. Trimming removed 6 bases from V and 4 bases from J; junction bases left unmatched: 9. The CDR3 DNA is TGTGCCAGCAGCCTCAGACAGGGAACGAATCAGCCCCAGCATTTT. This gives the protein CASSLRQGTNQPQHF.

This clone was seen a few times. The V gene is TRBV5-6, the J gene TRBJ2-7, with 7 bases that match TRBD1. With 3 bases clipped from V and 1 base from J, the junction kept 1 base outside the gene matches. The CDR3 extends over 13 amino acids. Germline V gene sequence: CDR1 SGHDT, CDR2 YYEEEE. CDR3 sequence reads: CASSWDSSYEQYF. CDR3 DNA: TGTGCCAGCAGCTGGGACAGTTCCTACGAGCAGTACTTC.

The V call is TRBV9, the J call TRBJ2-5; D unresolved. The CDR3 sequence is 13 residues long. CDR1 and CDR2 (germline): SGDLS, YYNGEE. The V end was cut by 0 bases, the J end by 2 bases, with 5 bases between. The CDR3 coding sequence is TGTGCCAGCAGCGTAGCTAGTCAAGAGACCCAGTACTTC. Translating gives CASSVASQETQYF.

The table lists this clone with a few counts. The chain couples TRBV4-1 to TRBJ1-2; 12 bases are a match to TRBD1. This CDR3 spans 16 amino acids. Germline V lookup: CDR1 MGHRA, CDR2 YSYEKL. V lost 0 bases and J lost 7; bases outside the gene matches: 6. The CDR3: CASSQEGQGAWGGYTF. CDR3 in DNA: TGCGCCAGCAGCCAAGAGGGACAGGGGGCGTGGGGTGGCTACACCTTC.

This chain uses TRBV10-3 with TRBJ1-2, with TRBD1 matching 12 bases. Germline CDR1 ENHRY, CDR2 SYGVKD. The CDR3 extends over 17 amino acids. V trimming: 4 bases; J trimming: 4 bases; junction bases outside the gene matches: 10. CDR3 in amino acids: CAISAWDRGQGRYGYTF. The CDR3 DNA reads as TGTGCCATCAGTGCTTGGGACAGGGGGCAAGGGCGCTATGGCTACACCTTC.

J is TRBJ1-1 and V is TRBV11-2; no definite D call. Trimming took off 3 bases at V and 1 base at J, with 6 bases between the two ends. CDR3 size: 13 residues. Looked up from germline, CDR1 is SGHAT and CDR2 is FQNNGV. The CDR3 is CASSFQENTEAFF. The CDR3 nucleotides are TGTGCCAGCAGCTTTCAGGAGAACACTGAAGCTTTCTTT.